Listed here are 22 T cell receptor beta chains from one sample, sequenced in a study of human T cells and chemical hapten exposure. Time point of the sample: patch test 1, 2 weeks after DPC sensitization. The treatment was: therapeutic diphenylcyclopropenone sensitization with weekly scalp DPC. TCRdb called the RACE reads again in MiXCR, with one record for every CDR3 protein. Of roughly 360,000 distinct CDR3 sequences in the sample, around 4.8% were seen once. Sequencing was performed on whole blood, taken in connection with sensitization to the hapten diphenylcyclopropenone (DPC). These receptors all stem from a woman aged 45-60 years with alopecia areata. Some clones in this sample may be carry-over from other donors' samples.

This clonotype was detected a few times. V gene TRBV6-2 or TRBV6-3 combines with J gene TRBJ2-1, with 15 bases lining up with TRBD2. The V segment lost 6 bases and the J segment 4 bases; nucleotides outside the gene matches: 7. The CDR3 is made up of 17 amino acids. Germline V gives CDR1 MNHEY, CDR2 SVGEGT. CDR3 bases: TGTGCCAGCAGAACCGGACTAGCGGGAGGGCGTTACAATGAGCAGTTCTTC. It specifies CASRTGLAGGRYNEQFF.

The chain couples TRBV4-1 to TRBJ1-6; 7 bases map to TRBD1. J gave up 10 bases and V 4 bases, and 10 bases lay outside the gene matches. CDR1 and CDR2 (germline): MGHRA, YSYEKL. The CDR3 has 15 amino acids. The CDR3 DNA reads TGCGCCAGCAGCCGCGGACAGGTAGAGGGGTCACCCCTCCACTTT. Protein sequence: CASSRGQVEGSPLHF.

In this sample, this clonotype turned up many times. The chain couples TRBV4-3 to TRBJ2-7, with D perhaps matching TRBD2 (5 bases). V lost 0 bases and J lost 6, with 12 bases in between. The CDR3 has 14 amino acids. Germline CDR1 is LGHNA and CDR2 is YSLEER. CDR3 sequence reads: CASSQDEGLGEQYF. Here the CDR3 DNA reads TGCGCCAGCAGCCAAGATGAGGGTTTGGGCGAGCAGTACTTC.

This clonotype was detected ten times or more. The chain recombines TRBV18 with TRBJ1-6, with unresolved D. Per germline, CDR1 KGHSH and CDR2 LQKENI. There are 13 residues in the CDR3. V lost 3 bases to trimming and J lost 10 bases, with 10 bases between them. CDR3 sequence (DNA): TGTGCCAGCTCACCGAAGCAGGAATCACCCCTCCACTTT. It encodes CASSPKQESPLHF.

The genes are TRBV10-3 and TRBJ1-2, with a weak D call TRBD1 (5 bases). Germline CDR1 reads ENHRY; CDR2 reads SYGVKD. The V gene lost 7 bases and the J gene lost 4 bases, with 16 bases spanning the gap. The CDR3 runs to 14 residues. The CDR3 DNA follows: TGTGCCATCACCGAGGGACCCTCCGGCTATGGCTACACCTTC. This codes for CAITEGPSGYGYTF.

This clonotype was observed at least ten times. V is TRBV6-5 and J is TRBJ2-7; 7 bases map to TRBD1. CDR3 size: 15 residues. Per germline, CDR1 MNHEY and CDR2 SVGAGI. After removal of 0 bases from V and 3 bases from J, the junction contained 5 bases not matched to a gene. The CDR3 loop reads CASSYSGTVYYEQYF. The CDR3 nucleotides read TGTGCCAGCAGTTACTCCGGGACAGTTTACTACGAGCAGTACTTC.

This clonotype was picked up a small number of times. The V call is TRBV10-3, the J call TRBJ2-3; D unresolved. Trimming took off 7 bases at V and 5 bases at J, with 7 bases between the two ends. CDR3 size: 11 residues. The V gene's germline CDR1 is ENHRY and CDR2 SYGVKD. CDR3 protein: CAITSGDTQYF. For the CDR3, the DNA is TGTGCCATCACTAGTGGAGATACGCAGTATTTT.

The chain combines TRBV6-2 or TRBV6-3 with TRBJ1-4; 7 bases fit TRBD1. CDR1 and CDR2 from the germline V gene are MNHEY and SVGEGT. The CDR3 extends over 14 amino acids. V dropped 4 bases and J dropped 10; count of bases not matched to a gene: 9. The chain's CDR3 is CASSSGQRRSKLFF. In nucleotides, the CDR3 is TGTGCCAGCAGTTCGGGACAGCGCCGATCAAAACTGTTTTTT.

This clonotype was observed once. A clone one base away is much larger, so this may be a read error. The chain couples TRBV5-5 to TRBJ2-1; D could derive from TRBD1 or TRBD2 (5 bases each). Germline loops: CDR1 SGHKS, CDR2 YYEKEE (reference sequence). This CDR3 has 15 residues. The CDR3 DNA sequence: TGTGGCAGCAGCCCCGGTGGGGGATCCTACAATGAGCAGTTCTTC. Translation: CGSSPGGGSYNEQFF.

This clonotype was observed at least ten times. This chain connects TRBV5-1 to TRBJ2-1; TRBD1 or TRBD2 may be the D gene (6 bases each). CDR3 length equals 17 residues. Germline V gene data show CDR1 as SGHRS and CDR2 as YFSETQ. Trimming removed 6 bases at V and 6 bases at J, with 25 bases between. CDR3 amino acids: CASTRGLGRYPSNEQFF. CDR3 bases: TGCGCCAGCACCCGGGGGCTAGGTCGGTACCCCTCCAATGAGCAGTTCTTC.

This clonotype was observed at least ten times. V is TRBV19 and J is TRBJ1-5; D is undetermined. With 5 bases removed from V and 2 bases from J, the gap between germline ends came to 16 bases. There are 16 residues in the CDR3. Per the germline V gene, CDR1 is LNHDA and CDR2 is SQIVND (reference sequence). DNA of the CDR3: TGTGCCAGTAGTGTGGGCCCTTTTGGAGGCAATCAGCCCCAGCATTTT. This codes for CASSVGPFGGNQPQHF.

This chain uses TRBV6-2 or TRBV6-3 with TRBJ2-3; no reliable D call. The CDR3 sequence is 13 residues long. Germline V CDR1 and CDR2: MNHEY, SVGEGT. V was clipped by 2 bases and J by 14 bases, with 17 bases between them. CDR3 nucleotide sequence: TGTGCCAGCAGTTACAGTACAGAGGCCTCGCGGTATTTT. Protein sequence: CASSYSTEASRYF.

This clonotype was detected only a few times. The chain carries TRBV7-9 and TRBJ1-1, with D hard to call. This CDR3 comprises 15 residues. The germline V gene has CDR1 SEHNR and CDR2 FQNEAQ (reference sequence). V lost 3 bases and J lost 0, with 11 bases in between. CDR3 region: CASSFGETMNTEAFF. In DNA form, the CDR3 reads TGTGCCAGCAGCTTCGGGGAGACCATGAACACTGAAGCTTTCTTT.

This clonotype was observed many times. This sequence joins TRBV5-5 and TRBJ2-1; 12 bases are shared with TRBD2. CDR3 length: 15 amino acids. The germline V gene has CDR1 SGHKS and CDR2 YYEKEE (reference sequence). The V segment lost 4 bases and the J segment 8 bases; nucleotides outside the gene matches: 7. The CDR3 reads CASSETSGRLYEQFF. In DNA form, the CDR3 reads TGTGCCAGCAGCGAGACTAGCGGGAGACTCTATGAGCAGTTCTTC.

This clonotype was counted many times. The chain employs TRBV5-1 and TRBJ2-5; D not resolved. The V and J ends lost 4 bases and 2 bases respectively, with 15 bases between them. CDR3 length: 15 residues. Germline lookup yields CDR1 SGHRS and CDR2 YFSETQ. The CDR3 region is CASSNDSDVQETQYF. The CDR3 DNA reads TGCGCCAGCAGCAACGACTCGGACGTGCAAGAGACCCAGTACTTC.

This clonotype was seen more than once but under ten times. This chain uses TRBV7-9 with TRBJ2-3; D is unresolved. V lost 10 bases, J lost 2 bases, and 7 bases lay in between. This CDR3 contains 11 residues. The germline CDR1 and CDR2 sequences are SEHNR and FQNEAQ (reference sequence). The chain's CDR3 is CATGPTDTQYF. The CDR3 coding sequence is TGTGCCACCGGTCCCACAGATACGCAGTATTTT.

This clonotype appeared a few times. V and J are TRBV6-5 and TRBJ1-1; tentative D call: TRBD1 (6 bases). Germline V gene sequence: CDR1 MNHEY, CDR2 SVGAGI. This CDR3 spans 13 amino acids. V was shortened by 3 bases and J by 6 bases, with 11 bases between the two germline ends. CDR3 nucleotides: TGTGCCAGCAGTTATCGGACAGTATCTGAAGCTTTCTTT. Protein: CASSYRTVSEAFF.

This clonotype was recorded a few times. CDR3 loop: CASSQHGNTEAFF. For the CDR3, the DNA is TGTGCCAGCAGCCAACACGGGAACACTGAAGCTTTCTTT. The chain links TRBV14 to TRBJ1-1; no firm D call. V was shortened by 2 bases and J by 1 base, with 5 bases between the two germline ends. Germline CDR1 is SGHDN and CDR2 is FVKESK. The length of the CDR3 is 13 residues.

The chain carries TRBV11-3 and TRBJ2-1, with a tentative D call TRBD1 (6 bases). The CDR3 covers 13 residues. Germline V gene lookup returns CDR1 SGHNT and CDR2 YENEEA. Trimming shortened V by 5 bases and J by 7 bases, and 12 bases separated the two germline ends. CDR3 sequence: CASSPSGVNEQFF. The CDR3 DNA is TGTGCCAGCAGCCCGTCAGGGGTGAATGAGCAGTTCTTC.

Many counts were recorded for this clonotype. The chain combines TRBV11-2 with TRBJ2-4, with D perhaps TRBD2 (5 bases). Trimming removed 3 bases at V and 9 bases at J, with 15 bases between. Germline CDR1 is SGHAT and CDR2 is FQNNGV. The CDR3 totals 14 residues. As DNA, the CDR3 is TGTGCCAGCAGCTTTGTCCAAGGAGGAGGCATTCAGTACTTC. It yields the protein CASSFVQGGGIQYF. Looking up the rest from reference TRBV11-2 and TRBJ2-4 gives the full variable domain: EAGVAQSPRYKIIEKRQSVAFWCNPISGHATLYWYQQILGQGPKLLIQFQNNGVVDDSQLPKDRFSAERLKGVDSTLKIQPAKLEDSAVYLCASSFVQGGGIQYFGAGTRLSVL.

This clonotype came up many times. The V call is TRBV20-1, the J call TRBJ1-5, with D possibly being TRBD1 (5 bases). V lost 2 bases and J 11 bases, leaving 25 bases between the germline ends. The V gene's germline CDR1 is DFQATT and CDR2 SNEGSKA (reference sequence). The CDR3 consists of 16 residues. In DNA form, the CDR3 reads TGCAGTGCTAGAACCCTGGGGGGGAAGGCGCCCTCGGCCCAGCATTTT. This sequence encodes CSARTLGGKAPSAQHF.

This clonotype was detected ten times or more. This chain links TRBV6-2 or TRBV6-3 with TRBJ2-7; D gene ambiguous. Germline V gene data show CDR1 as MNHEY and CDR2 as SVGEGT. V was clipped by 5 bases and J by 3 bases, with 14 bases between them. The CDR3 contains 14 residues. CDR3 bases: TGTGCCAGCAGTCCGCCCGCGCCGTTCTACGAGCAGTACTTC. This translates into CASSPPAPFYEQYF.